The present entry profiles one T cell receptor (beta chain) with its context. The V gene's germline CDR1 is SGHDT and CDR2 YYEEEE. This CDR3 region has 15 residues. V lost 4 bases and J lost 2, with 13 bases in between. The data derive from a study of blood T cell repertoires in COVID-19. In the source study's methods: By means of reference gene primer amplification, nucleated cell counts were estimated. TCRdb's table, derived via immunoSEQ multiplex PCR, lists solely in-frame clones and lacks some. The V and J calls and the clone size are those of that table, but D and trimming were determined from the DNA. The table includes 20,000 to 25,000 clones, about nine tenths detected once.

The J gene is TRBJ1-3, the V gene TRBV5-6, with D perhaps matching TRBD1 (5 bases). This sequence originates from a human donor with active COVID-19. The donor label of this sample is uncertain. The sample taken for sequencing was peripheral blood. This CDR3 is CASSDSGIAGNTIYF. The CDR3 DNA follows: TGTGCCAGCAGCGACTCAGGGATTGCTGGAAACACCATATATTTT.